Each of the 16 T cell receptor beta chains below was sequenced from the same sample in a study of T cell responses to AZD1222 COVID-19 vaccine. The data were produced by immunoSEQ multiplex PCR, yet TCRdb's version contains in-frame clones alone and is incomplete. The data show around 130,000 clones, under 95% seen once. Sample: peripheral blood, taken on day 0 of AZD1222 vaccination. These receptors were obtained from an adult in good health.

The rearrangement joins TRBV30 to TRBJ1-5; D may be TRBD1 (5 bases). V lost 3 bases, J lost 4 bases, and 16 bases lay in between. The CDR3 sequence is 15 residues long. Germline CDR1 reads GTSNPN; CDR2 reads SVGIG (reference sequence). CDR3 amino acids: CAWSLSSGRNQPQHF. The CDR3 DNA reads TGTGCCTGGAGCCTTTCCTCGGGGCGGAATCAGCCCCAGCATTTT.

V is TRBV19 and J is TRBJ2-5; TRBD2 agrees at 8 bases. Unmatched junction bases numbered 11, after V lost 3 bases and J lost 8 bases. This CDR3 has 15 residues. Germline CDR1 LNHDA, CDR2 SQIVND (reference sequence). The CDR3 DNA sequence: TGTGCCAGTAGTATGTCCGGGAGGGCCAAGGACACCCAGTACTTC. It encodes CASSMSGRAKDTQYF.

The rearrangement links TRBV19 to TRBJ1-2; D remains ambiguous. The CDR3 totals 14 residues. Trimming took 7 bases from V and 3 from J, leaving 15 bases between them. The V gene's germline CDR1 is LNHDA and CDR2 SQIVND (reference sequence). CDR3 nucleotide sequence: TGTGCCAGTACTCCGGGGATGATTGACTATGGCTACACCTTC. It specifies CASTPGMIDYGYTF.

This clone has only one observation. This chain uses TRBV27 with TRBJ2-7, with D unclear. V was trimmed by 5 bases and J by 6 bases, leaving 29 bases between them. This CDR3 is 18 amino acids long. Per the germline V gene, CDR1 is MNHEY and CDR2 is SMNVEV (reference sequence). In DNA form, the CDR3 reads TGTGCCAGCAGTCGCCCCTCTTGGGCCGTGGGAAAGCCCGTCGAGCAGTACTTC. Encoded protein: CASSRPSWAVGKPVEQYF.

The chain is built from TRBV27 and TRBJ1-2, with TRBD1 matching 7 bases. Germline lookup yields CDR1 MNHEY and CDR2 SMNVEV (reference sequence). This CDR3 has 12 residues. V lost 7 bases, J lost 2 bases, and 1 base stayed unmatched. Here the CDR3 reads CASKGQNYGYTF. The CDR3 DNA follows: TGTGCCAGCAAGGGACAGAACTATGGCTACACCTTC.

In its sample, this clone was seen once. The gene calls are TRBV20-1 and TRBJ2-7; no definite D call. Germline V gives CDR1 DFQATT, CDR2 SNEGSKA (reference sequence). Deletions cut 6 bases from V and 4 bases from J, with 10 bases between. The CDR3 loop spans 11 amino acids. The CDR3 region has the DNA TGCAGTGCCACGGACCAGTACGAGCAGTACTTC. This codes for CSATDQYEQYF.

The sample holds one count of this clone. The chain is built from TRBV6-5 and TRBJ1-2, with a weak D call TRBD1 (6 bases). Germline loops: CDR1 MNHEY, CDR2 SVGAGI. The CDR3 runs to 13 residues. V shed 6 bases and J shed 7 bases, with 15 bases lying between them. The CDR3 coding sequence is TGTGCCAGCAGGGCGGACAGTCGGATTGGCTACACCTTC. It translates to CASRADSRIGYTF.

CDR3 residues: CASSPRPAVNEQFF. CDR3 sequence (DNA): TGTGCCAGCAGTCCCCGCCCGGCTGTGAATGAGCAGTTCTTC. The rearrangement links TRBV6-5 to TRBJ2-1; D is ambiguous. The CDR3 extends over 14 amino acids. Per germline, CDR1 MNHEY and CDR2 SVGAGI. V was trimmed by 5 bases and J by 7 bases, leaving 15 bases between them.

The CDR3 coding sequence is TGTGCCAGCGCTAGGTCGGGACAGGGGACCTACGAGCAGTACTTC. It codes for CASARSGQGTYEQYF. The V and J genes are TRBV19 and TRBJ2-7, with TRBD1 matching 10 bases. This CDR3 comprises 15 residues. The junction had 10 bases not matched to a gene; V was cut back by 9 bases and J by 2 bases. Germline V gene data show CDR1 as LNHDA and CDR2 as SQIVND (reference sequence). Using reference TRBV19 and TRBJ2-7 for the parts outside the CDR3, the full variable domain is DGGITQSPKYLFRKEGQNVTLSCEQNLNHDAMYWYRQDPGQGLRLIYYSQIVNDFQKGDIAEGYSVSREKKESFPLTVTSAQKNPTAFYLCASARSGQGTYEQYFGPGTRLTVT.

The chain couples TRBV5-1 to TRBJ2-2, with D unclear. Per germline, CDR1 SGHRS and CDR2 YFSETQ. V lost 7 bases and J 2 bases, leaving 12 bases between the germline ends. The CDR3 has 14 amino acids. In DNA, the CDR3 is TGCGCCAGCGGATCGGACGGAAACACCGGGGAGCTGTTTTTT. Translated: CASGSDGNTGELFF.

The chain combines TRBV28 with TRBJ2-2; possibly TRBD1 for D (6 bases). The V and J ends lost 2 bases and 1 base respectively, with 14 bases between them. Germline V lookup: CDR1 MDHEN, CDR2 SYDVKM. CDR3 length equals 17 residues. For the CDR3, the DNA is TGTGCCAGCAGTTTAGTACCGGGACACGGGAACACCGGGGAGCTGTTTTTT. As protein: CASSLVPGHGNTGELFF.

CDR3 DNA sequence: TGTGCCAGCAGCTTAGGTGCGGGGGGTAACACTGAAGCTTTCTTT. This codes for CASSLGAGGNTEAFF. The chain couples TRBV7-9 to TRBJ1-1; weak D call: TRBD1 (5 bases). V lost 1 base and J lost 2, with 11 bases in between. CDR1 and CDR2 (germline): SEHNR, FQNEAQ (reference sequence). The CDR3 length is 15 residues.

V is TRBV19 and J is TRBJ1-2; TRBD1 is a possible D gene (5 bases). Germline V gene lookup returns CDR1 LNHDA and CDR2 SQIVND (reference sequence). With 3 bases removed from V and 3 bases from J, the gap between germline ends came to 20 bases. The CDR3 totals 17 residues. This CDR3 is CASSIDSGLPRDYGYTF. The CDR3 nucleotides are TGTGCCAGTAGTATTGATTCGGGGCTCCCGCGCGACTATGGCTACACCTTC.

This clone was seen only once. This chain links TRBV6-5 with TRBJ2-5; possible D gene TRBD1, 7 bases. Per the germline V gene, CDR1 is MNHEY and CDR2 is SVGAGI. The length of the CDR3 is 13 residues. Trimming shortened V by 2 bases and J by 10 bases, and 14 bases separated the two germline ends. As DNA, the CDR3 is TGTGCCAGCAGTTACGAGGGGGCGGGAATCCAGTACTTC. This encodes CASSYEGAGIQYF.

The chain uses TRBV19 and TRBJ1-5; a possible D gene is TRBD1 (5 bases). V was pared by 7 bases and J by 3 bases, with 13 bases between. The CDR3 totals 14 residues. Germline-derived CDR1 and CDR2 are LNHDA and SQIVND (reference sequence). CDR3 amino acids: CASNLGGSNQPQHF. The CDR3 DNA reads TGTGCCAGTAACCTGGGGGGTTCCAATCAGCCCCAGCATTTT.

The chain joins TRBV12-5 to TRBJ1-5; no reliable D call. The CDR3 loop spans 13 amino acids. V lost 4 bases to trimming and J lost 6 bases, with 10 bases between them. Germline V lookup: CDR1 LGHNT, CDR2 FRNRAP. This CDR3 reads CASGSAGVQPQHF. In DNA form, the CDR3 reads TGTGCTAGTGGTTCAGCCGGGGTTCAGCCCCAGCATTTT.